One and the same sample provided the 21 T cell receptor beta chains below, sequenced in a study of blood T cell repertoires in COVID-19. Produced via immunoSEQ multiplex PCR; TCRdb's table is partial and in-frame only. This table holds roughly 80,000 clones, almost 85% found once. Sequencing was done on a sample of peripheral blood. The receptors stem from a human donor in a cohort sampled during active COVID-19.

On this clone itself: A junction end diverges from the germline sequence, so it may reflect a read error. This rearrangement joins TRBV12-3 or TRBV12-4 to TRBJ2-5, with 13 nucleotides matching TRBD2. This CDR3 contains 12 residues. This CDR3 reads CASSLLAGGKNF. The CDR3 DNA sequence: TGTGCCAGCAGCTTACTAGCGGGGGGGAAAAACTTC.

The gene calls are TRBV7-6 and TRBJ2-1; possible D gene TRBD2, 5 bases. V was cut by 5 bases and J by 3 bases, with 20 bases left in between. This CDR3 has 17 amino acids. Germline-derived CDR1 and CDR2 are SGHVS and FNYEAQ. CDR3 amino acids: CASSRFGDMRVYNEQFF. The DNA for the CDR3 is TGTGCCAGCAGCCGGTTCGGGGATATGCGCGTCTACAATGAGCAGTTCTTC.

A few counts support this clone. The rearrangement joins TRBV5-4 to TRBJ2-2; TRBD2 matches at 8 bases. Per germline, CDR1 SGHNT and CDR2 YYREEE (reference sequence). CDR3 length equals 15 residues. V was clipped by 4 bases and J by 4 bases; unmatched bases: 6. The CDR3 sequence: CASSPGTRSTGELFF. Here the CDR3 DNA reads TGTGCCAGCAGCCCCGGGACTAGATCCACCGGGGAGCTGTTTTTT.

The table lists this clone with a count of one. The gene calls are TRBV9 and TRBJ1-2; D is undetermined. The V and J ends lost 7 bases and 6 bases respectively, with 25 bases between them. Germline assignment: CDR1 SGDLS and CDR2 YYNGEE. This CDR3 contains 16 residues. The CDR3 here is CASDQPLVERVHGYTF. The CDR3 bases are TGTGCCAGCGACCAGCCCCTTGTGGAGAGGGTTCATGGCTACACCTTC.

This chain connects TRBV7-9 to TRBJ2-7; 9 bases align to TRBD1. The CDR3 runs 14 residues. Losses at the gene ends were 4 bases for V and 5 bases for J; bases not matched to a gene: 6. Germline V gives CDR1 SEHNR, CDR2 FQNEAQ (reference sequence). The DNA for the CDR3 is TGTGCCAGCAGCTCTGACAGGGGGTCAGACGAGCAGTACTTC. It specifies CASSSDRGSDEQYF.

The chain uses TRBV5-1 and TRBJ1-2, with D perhaps matching TRBD1 (5 bases). In germline, CDR1 is SGHRS, CDR2 YFSETQ. V lost 0 bases and J lost 4, with 13 bases in between. CDR3 size: 15 residues. The CDR3 reads CASSLARAVGYGYTF. Here the CDR3 DNA reads TGCGCCAGCAGCTTGGCCAGGGCGGTTGGCTATGGCTACACCTTC. The full variable domain, with the rest looked up from reference TRBV5-1 and TRBJ1-2, is KAGVTQTPRYLIKTRGQQVTLSCSPISGHRSVSWYQQTPGQGLQFLFEYFSETQRNKGNFPGRFSGRQFSNSRSEMNVSTLELGDSALYLCASSLARAVGYGYTFGSGTRLTVV.

The chain employs TRBV5-1 and TRBJ1-1; 10 nucleotides line up with TRBD1. Germline V gene sequence: CDR1 SGHRS, CDR2 YFSETQ. The CDR3 extends over 15 amino acids. The ends lost 0 bases at V and 7 bases at J; junction bases unmatched: 6. The CDR3 DNA sequence: TGCGCCAGCAGCTTGGTACCGGGACAGGGGCATGAAGCTTTCTTT. It translates to CASSLVPGQGHEAFF.

This chain joins TRBV28 and TRBJ1-3, with TRBD1 matching 8 bases. After removal of 4 bases from V and 4 bases from J, the junction contained 9 bases not matched to a gene. CDR1 MDHEN and CDR2 SYDVKM come from the germline V gene. The CDR3 is 16 amino acids. The CDR3 is CASSSDRAGGGNTIYF. The CDR3 DNA sequence: TGTGCCAGCAGTTCGGACAGGGCAGGAGGGGGAAACACCATATATTTT.

The rearrangement links TRBV2 to TRBJ2-1; 7 nucleotides line up with TRBD1. The length of the CDR3 is 13 residues. Unmatched junction bases numbered 10, after V lost 10 bases and J lost 7 bases. Germline V gene lookup returns CDR1 SNHLY and CDR2 FYNNEI. The CDR3 loop is CATSPGQRNEQFF. The DNA of the CDR3 is TGTGCCACCTCCCCGGGACAGAGGAATGAGCAGTTCTTC.

In this sample, this clone turned up a few times. This chain links TRBV7-8 with TRBJ2-7; possible D gene TRBD1, 6 bases. CDR1 and CDR2 (germline): SGHVS, FQNEAQ. The CDR3 is 15 amino acids. V was trimmed by 1 base and J by 4 bases, leaving 14 bases between them. CDR3 DNA: TGTGCCAGCAGCTTAGGAGGGGGAAGCATGTACGAGCAGTACTTC. Translating it yields CASSLGGGSMYEQYF.

The rearrangement links TRBV6-5 to TRBJ2-1; 10 nucleotides line up with TRBD1. This CDR3 is built from 15 residues. J was trimmed by 9 bases and V by 2 bases; bases with no gene match: 7. The germline V gene encodes CDR1 MNHEY and CDR2 SVGAGI. The CDR3 here is CASSYRQGARSEQFF. CDR3 bases: TGTGCCAGCAGTTACCGACAGGGGGCGCGGAGTGAGCAGTTCTTC.

The J gene is TRBJ1-1, the V gene TRBV27, with unresolved D. Per germline, CDR1 MNHEY and CDR2 SMNVEV (reference sequence). The CDR3 has 14 residues. Between the trimmed V and J ends, which lost 5 bases and 1 base, there was a span of 11 bases. The CDR3 coding sequence is TGTGCCAGCAGTCCCGTTCCAGAGAACACTGAAGCTTTCTTT. Its translation: CASSPVPENTEAFF.

J is TRBJ2-2 and V is TRBV7-2; no reliable D call. Per germline, CDR1 SGHTA and CDR2 FQGNSA. This CDR3 is built from 14 residues. The V end lost 3 bases, the J end lost 0 bases, and 5 bases lay between the germline ends. The CDR3 protein is CASSFYPNTGELFF. CDR3 sequence (DNA): TGTGCCAGCAGCTTCTACCCGAACACCGGGGAGCTGTTTTTT.

The chain links TRBV5-4 to TRBJ1-2; tentatively, D is TRBD1 (6 bases). The CDR3 sequence is 13 residues long. V gave up 4 bases and J gave up 6 bases, with 13 bases separating them. Per the germline V gene, CDR1 is SGHNT and CDR2 is YYREEE (reference sequence). The CDR3 reads CASSPGTTDGYTF. The CDR3 DNA reads as TGTGCCAGCAGCCCCGGGACAACGGATGGCTACACCTTC.

The chain couples TRBV28 to TRBJ1-4; TRBD1 agrees at 8 bases. CDR3 length equals 14 residues. Germline CDR1 and CDR2: MDHEN and SYDVKM. V shed 6 bases and J 7 bases; nucleotides not matched to a gene: 7. CDR3 amino acids: CASSYGQGGEKLFF. DNA of the CDR3: TGTGCCAGCAGCTATGGACAGGGAGGTGAAAAACTGTTTTTT.

The chain links TRBV6-5 to TRBJ2-7; TRBD2 matches at 7 bases. Germline-derived CDR1 and CDR2 are MNHEY and SVGAGI. V lost 6 bases, J lost 2 bases, and 10 bases stayed unmatched. This CDR3 contains 15 residues. Here the CDR3 reads CASRLLATAAYEQYF. The CDR3 DNA follows: TGTGCCAGCAGACTACTAGCGACCGCGGCCTACGAGCAGTACTTC.

This chain links TRBV5-4 with TRBJ1-1; D is possibly TRBD1 (6 bases). CDR1 is SGHNT, CDR2 YYREEE, per germline (reference sequence). The V and J ends lost 0 bases and 7 bases respectively, with 13 bases between them. The CDR3 is 14 residues long. CDR3 amino acids: CASSLDQGQVEAFF. In DNA, the CDR3 is TGTGCCAGCAGCTTGGATCAGGGACAAGTTGAAGCTTTCTTT.

This chain links TRBV5-1 with TRBJ2-2; no definite D call. Germline CDR1 is SGHRS and CDR2 is YFSETQ. V dropped 6 bases and J dropped 0 bases, with 15 bases sitting between them. This CDR3 comprises 16 residues. The CDR3 is CASKPQANTNTGELFF. The CDR3 DNA follows: TGCGCCAGCAAGCCTCAAGCGAACACGAACACCGGGGAGCTGTTTTTT. The full variable domain, with the rest looked up from reference TRBV5-1 and TRBJ2-2, is KAGVTQTPRYLIKTRGQQVTLSCSPISGHRSVSWYQQTPGQGLQFLFEYFSETQRNKGNFPGRFSGRQFSNSRSEMNVSTLELGDSALYLCASKPQANTNTGELFFGEGSRLTVL.

J is TRBJ2-7 and V is TRBV18, with D perhaps TRBD2 (6 bases). The CDR3 is 16 residues long. The germline V gene encodes CDR1 KGHSH and CDR2 LQKENI. The V end lost 4 bases, the J end lost 3 bases, and 19 bases lay between the germline ends. The CDR3 bases are TGTGCCAGCTCACAAGGACATGGGACGGAGGGCTACGAGCAGTACTTC. Protein product: CASSQGHGTEGYEQYF.

CDR3: CASSWGPNQPQHF. In DNA form, the CDR3 reads TGCGCCAGCAGCTGGGGCCCCAATCAGCCCCAGCATTTT. The chain joins TRBV5-1 to TRBJ1-5; tentative D call: TRBD1 (5 bases). From germline, CDR1 is SGHRS and CDR2 YFSETQ. The CDR3 covers 13 residues. V dropped 3 bases and J dropped 3 bases, with 7 bases sitting between them. Drawing the rest from reference TRBV5-1 and TRBJ1-5, the complete variable domain is KAGVTQTPRYLIKTRGQQVTLSCSPISGHRSVSWYQQTPGQGLQFLFEYFSETQRNKGNFPGRFSGRQFSNSRSEMNVSTLELGDSALYLCASSWGPNQPQHFGDGTRLSIL.

In nucleotides, the CDR3 is TGTGCCAGCTCACCACAGGGGATCAGGGTAAACACTGAAGCTTTCTTT. Residues: CASSPQGIRVNTEAFF. The V call is TRBV18, the J call TRBJ1-1; D is possibly TRBD1 (5 bases). The germline V and J ends were trimmed by 1 base and 2 bases, with 14 bases remaining between them. Germline assignment: CDR1 KGHSH and CDR2 LQKENI. The CDR3 sequence is 16 residues long.